One T cell receptor (beta chain) is described in this entry. Sequencing was performed with immunoSEQ multiplex PCR; in TCRdb, only in-frame clones are kept and a portion is missing. Of about 64,000 clones in the sample, roughly 84% were seen once. Peripheral blood came from all dose cohorts at three timepoints. This entry belongs to a study of OX40 agonist ivuxolimab in advanced cancers. Germline V gene sequence: CDR1 SGHNT, CDR2 YYREEE (reference sequence). This CDR3 is 17 amino acids long. This material consisted of CD4+ or CD8+ T cells sorted from blood, taken in a trial of the OX40 agonist ivuxolimab. The V call is TRBV5-4, the J call TRBJ2-5; TRBD2 might be the D (6 bases). The tail of the sequence fits TRBJ2-7 better, so the J call may be wrong. The receptor comes from an adult with an advanced solid tumor such as melanoma, head and neck, liver or kidney cancer. CDR3 nucleotide sequence: TGTGCCAGCAGCGACGAGCTTCGGGACTTACCTTCCTACGAGCAGTACTTC. It yields the protein CASSDELRDLPSYEQYF.